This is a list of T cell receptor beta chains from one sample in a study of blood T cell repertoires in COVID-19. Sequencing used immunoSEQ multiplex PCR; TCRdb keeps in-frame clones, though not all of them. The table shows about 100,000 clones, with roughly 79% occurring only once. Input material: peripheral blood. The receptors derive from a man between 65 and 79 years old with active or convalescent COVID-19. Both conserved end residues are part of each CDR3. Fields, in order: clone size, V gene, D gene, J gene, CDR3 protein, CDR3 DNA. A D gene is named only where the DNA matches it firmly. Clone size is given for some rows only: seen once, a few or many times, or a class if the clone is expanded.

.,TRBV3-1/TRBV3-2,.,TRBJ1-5,CASSQQGSNQPQHF,TGTGCCAGCAGCCAACAGGGGAGCAATCAGCCCCAGCATTTT
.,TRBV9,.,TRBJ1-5,CASSAGSGSSNQPQHF,TGTGCCAGCAGCGCCGGATCCGGGAGCTCCAATCAGCCCCAGCATTTT
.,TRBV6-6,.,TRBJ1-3,CASSARVAENTIYF,TGTGCCAGCAGTGCCAGGGTTGCAGAAAACACCATATATTTT
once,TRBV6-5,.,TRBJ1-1,CASSSSPRNTEAFF,TGTGCCAGCAGTTCCAGTCCCAGGAACACTGAAGCTTTCTTT
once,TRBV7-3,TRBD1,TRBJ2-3,CASSLGQGETDTQYF,TGTGCCAGCAGCTTGGGACAGGGGGAAACAGATACGCAGTATTTT
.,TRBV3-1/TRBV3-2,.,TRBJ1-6,CASSQGSRYSPLHF,TGTGCCAGCAGCCAAGGCTCTAGGTATTCACCCCTCCACTTT
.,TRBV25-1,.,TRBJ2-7,CASSEELSSYEQYF,TGTGCCAGCAGTGAAGAATTGAGTTCCTACGAGCAGTACTTC
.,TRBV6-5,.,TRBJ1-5,CASSPRRDQPQHF,TGTGCCAGCAGTCCCAGGCGTGATCAGCCCCAGCATTTT
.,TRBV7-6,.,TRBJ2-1,CASSQGGQLSYNEQFF,TGTGCCAGCAGCCAAGGGGGACAACTCTCCTACAATGAGCAGTTCTTC
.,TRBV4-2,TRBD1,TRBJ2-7,CASSQDPTGTYEQYF,TGTGCCAGCAGCCAAGACCCGACAGGGACCTACGAGCAGTACTTC
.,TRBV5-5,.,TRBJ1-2,CASSLFPPEPGHNYGYTF,TGTGCCAGCAGCTTGTTCCCTCCCGAGCCGGGACACAACTATGGCTACACCTTC
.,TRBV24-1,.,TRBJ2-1,CATSDFRRGHYNEQFF,TGTGCCACCAGTGATTTCAGGCGGGGGCACTACAATGAGCAGTTCTTC
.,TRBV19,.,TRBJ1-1,CASSRKTSTEAFF,TGTGCCAGTAGTAGGAAGACAAGCACTGAAGCTTTCTTT
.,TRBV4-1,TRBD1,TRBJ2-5,CASSQELTGSETQYF,TGCGCCAGCAGCCAAGAGTTGACAGGGTCTGAGACCCAGTACTTC
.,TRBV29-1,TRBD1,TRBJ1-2,CSVGTGLAGYTF,TGCAGCGTCGGGACAGGGCTTGCCGGCTACACCTTC
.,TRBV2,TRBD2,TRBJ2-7,CASGEGYEQYF,TGTGCCAGCGGGGAGGGCTACGAGCAGTACTTC
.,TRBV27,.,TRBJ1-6,CASSFGGGRSPLHF,TGTGCCAGCAGTTTCGGGGGGGGACGATCACCCCTCCACTTT
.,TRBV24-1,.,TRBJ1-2,CATSTGTNYGYTF,TGTGCCACCAGTACCGGGACAAACTATGGCTACACCTTC
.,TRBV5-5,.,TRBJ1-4,CASRRFPLSNEKLFF,TGTGCCAGCAGGCGGTTCCCGCTCTCTAATGAAAAACTGTTTTTT
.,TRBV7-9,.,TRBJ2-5,CASSRGAARETQYF,TGTGCCAGCAGCCGGGGGGCGGCCCGAGAGACCCAGTACTTC
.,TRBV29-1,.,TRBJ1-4,CSVETAPYEKLFF,TGCAGCGTCGAGACTGCGCCCTATGAAAAACTGTTTTTT
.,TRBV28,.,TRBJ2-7,CASYTGPSYEQYF,TGTGCCAGTTACACAGGGCCCTCCTACGAGCAGTACTTC
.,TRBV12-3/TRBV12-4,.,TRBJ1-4,CASSLQVGEKLFF,TGTGCCAGCAGTTTACAGGTGGGCGAAAAACTGTTTTTT
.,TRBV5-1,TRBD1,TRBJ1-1,CASTLGQRNTEAFF,TGCGCCAGCACCCTGGGACAGCGGAACACTGAAGCTTTCTTT
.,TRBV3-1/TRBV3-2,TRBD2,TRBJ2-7,CASSQGVGGGTYEQYF,TGTGCCAGCAGCCAAGGAGTTGGCGGGGGAACCTACGAGCAGTACTTC
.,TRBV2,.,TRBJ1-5,CASSERDMIAPSNQPQHF,TGTGCCAGCAGTGAGAGGGACATGATCGCGCCTAGCAATCAGCCCCAGCATTTT
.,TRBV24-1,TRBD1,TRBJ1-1,CATTAPGQGRAFF,TGTGCCACCACCGCACCCGGACAGGGTCGGGCTTTCTTT
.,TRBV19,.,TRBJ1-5,CASSKGTGGPQHF,TGTGCCAGTAGTAAGGGCACCGGGGGGCCCCAGCATTTT
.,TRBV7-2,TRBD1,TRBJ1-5,CASSQDRGLNQPQHF,TGTGCCAGCAGCCAGGACAGGGGGCTGAATCAGCCCCAGCATTTT
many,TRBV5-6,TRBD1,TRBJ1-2,CASSLPGGIGYTF,TGTGCCAGCAGCTTGCCAGGGGGCATTGGCTACACCTTC
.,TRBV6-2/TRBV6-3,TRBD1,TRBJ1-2,CASSYGQGVAYTF,TGTGCCAGCAGTTATGGACAGGGGGTGGCATACACCTTC
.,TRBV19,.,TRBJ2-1,CASSHEPAWGGEQFF,TGTGCCAGTAGTCATGAGCCGGCGTGGGGAGGTGAGCAGTTCTTC
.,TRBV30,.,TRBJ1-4,CAWSVQTDQLFF,TGTGCCTGGAGTGTACAAACAGATCAACTGTTTTTT
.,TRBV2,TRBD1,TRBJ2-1,CASSAGQGAYNEQFF,TGTGCCAGCAGTGCGGGGCAGGGGGCCTACAATGAGCAGTTCTTC
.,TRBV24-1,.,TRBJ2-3,CATKKTSSDTQYF,TGTGCCACCAAAAAGACAAGTTCGGATACGCAGTATTTT
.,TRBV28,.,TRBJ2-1,CASSWVLSAAGEQFF,TGTGCCAGCAGTTGGGTCCTTAGTGCAGCGGGTGAGCAGTTCTTC
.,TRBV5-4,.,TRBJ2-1,CASSLTGEWEQFF,TGTGCCAGCAGCTTAACGGGAGAGTGGGAGCAGTTCTTC
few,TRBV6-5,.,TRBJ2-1,CASSTFNNEQFF,TGTGCCAGCAGCACATTTAACAATGAGCAGTTCTTC
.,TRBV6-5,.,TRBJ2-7,CASRELTGSYEQYF,TGTGCCAGCAGGGAGCTGACAGGCTCCTACGAGCAGTACTTC
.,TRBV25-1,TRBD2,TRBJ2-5,CASSEIRAGLYQETQYF,TGTGCCAGCAGTGAAATTCGAGCGGGGCTGTACCAAGAGACCCAGTACTTC
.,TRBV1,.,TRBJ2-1,CTSSQDPGLGNNEQFF,TGCACCAGCAGCCAAGATCCGGGACTGGGGAACAATGAGCAGTTCTTC
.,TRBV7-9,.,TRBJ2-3,CASSFGQSFGDTQYF,TGTGCCAGCAGCTTTGGACAGTCGTTTGGTGATACGCAGTATTTT
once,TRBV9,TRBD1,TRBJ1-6,CASSDRGDFSPLHF,TGTGCCAGCAGCGACAGGGGGGATTTTTCACCCCTCCACTTT
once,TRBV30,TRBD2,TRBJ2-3,CAWAPGAGGGTDTQYF,TGTGCCTGGGCCCCGGGGGCGGGAGGGGGCACAGATACGCAGTATTTT
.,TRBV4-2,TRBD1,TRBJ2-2,CASRGGTGRTGELFF,TGTGCCAGCAGGGGCGGGACAGGGCGGACCGGGGAGCTGTTTTTT
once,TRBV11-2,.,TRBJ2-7,CASSLGAGYLYEQYF,TGTGCCAGCAGCTTAGGGGCAGGTTACCTCTACGAGCAGTACTTC
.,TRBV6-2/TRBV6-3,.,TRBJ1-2,CASSSTWVTYGYTF,TGTGCCAGCAGCTCGACTTGGGTAACCTATGGCTACACCTTC
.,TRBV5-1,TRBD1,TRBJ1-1,CASSLDVPGQGEAFF,TGCGCCAGCAGCTTAGACGTCCCGGGACAGGGAGAAGCTTTCTTT
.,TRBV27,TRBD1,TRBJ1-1,CASSPGQGGKAEAFF,TGTGCCAGCAGTCCCGGACAGGGTGGAAAGGCTGAAGCTTTCTTT
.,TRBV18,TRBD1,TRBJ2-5,CASSPGDRGETQYF,TGTGCCAGCTCACCCGGGGACAGGGGAGAGACCCAGTACTTC
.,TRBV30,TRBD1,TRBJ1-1,CAWRPGQQNTEAFF,TGTGCCTGGAGGCCGGGACAGCAGAACACTGAAGCTTTCTTT
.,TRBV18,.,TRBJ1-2,CASSPFNRDDYGYTF,TGTGCCAGCTCACCATTCAACAGGGATGACTATGGCTACACCTTC
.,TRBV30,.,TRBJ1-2,CAWKASPFGYTF,TGTGCCTGGAAAGCATCTCCCTTCGGCTACACCTTC
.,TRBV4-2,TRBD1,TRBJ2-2,CASSFPRDRNSGELFF,TGTGCCAGCAGCTTTCCCCGGGACAGAAATTCCGGGGAGCTGTTTTTT
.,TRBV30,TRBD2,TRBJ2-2,CAWGRLAGFMSGELFF,TGTGCCTGGGGCCGACTAGCGGGATTTATGTCCGGGGAGCTGTTTTTT